These 13 T cell receptor beta chains came from one sample sequenced in a study of regulatory T cells in long-lasting Graves disease. Combining iRepertoire HTBI primers with Arm-PCR of CDR3 regions, the authors built TCR beta libraries. TCRdb independently ran MiXCR on the multiplex PCR reads; one entry per CDR3 protein. The sample lists approximately 490,000 distinct CDR3 sequences; roughly 15% were seen once. The sample's time point: newly diagnosed GD, antithyroid drugs for less than 3 months. Making the TCR library involved RNA that had been extracted from PBMCs. Separately, the same data were catalogued under a study of T cells in Graves' hyperthyroidism and ophthalmopathy.

Here the sequenced sample was peripheral blood mononuclear cells (PBMCs), taken at new diagnosis, from a patient treated with antithyroid drugs. All receptors come from a man in his forties or fifties with Graves disease.

This clonotype occurred many times. The gene calls are TRBV27 and TRBJ2-7, with D possibly matching TRBD2 (6 bases). The CDR3 runs to 15 residues. Germline V gene data show CDR1 as MNHEY and CDR2 as SMNVEV (reference sequence). V lost 8 bases and J lost 7, with 24 bases in between. CDR3 in amino acids: CASAKEGFPLSEQYF. For the CDR3, the DNA is TGTGCCAGCGCCAAGGAGGGGTTTCCCCTCAGTGAGCAGTACTTC.

This clonotype was observed at least ten times. The chain employs TRBV24-1 and TRBJ2-3, with D perhaps TRBD2 (5 bases). Germline lookup yields CDR1 KGHDR and CDR2 SFDVKD. Trimming removed 1 base at V and 5 bases at J, with 12 bases between. This CDR3 has 15 amino acids. CDR3 nucleotides: TGTGCCACCAGTGATTTCACGGGGATTGGAGATACGCAGTATTTT. Protein: CATSDFTGIGDTQYF.

This clonotype appeared a few times. The chain uses TRBV19 and TRBJ2-1; 10 positions match TRBD1. Germline V gives CDR1 LNHDA, CDR2 SQIVND (reference sequence). V lost 1 base and J lost 5; bases outside the gene matches: 5. CDR3 length equals 16 residues. The CDR3 nucleotides are TGTGCCAGTAGTATAGGGACAGGGGGTCGGCACAATGAGCAGTTCTTC. Translation gives CASSIGTGGRHNEQFF.

In this sample, this clonotype turned up many times. The rearrangement links TRBV5-1 to TRBJ2-3, with TRBD2 identical over 16 bases. Germline trimming cut 4 bases from V and 1 base from J; bases unmatched to any gene: 9. CDR1 and CDR2 from the germline V gene are SGHRS and YFSETQ. The CDR3 totals 19 residues. The CDR3 DNA reads as TGCGCCAGCAGCGCGGGGACTAGCGGGAGGGTCGGTGGCACAGATACGCAGTATTTT. Amino acids: CASSAGTSGRVGGTDTQYF.

This clonotype was found many times. The chain recombines TRBV28 with TRBJ1-3, with 7 bases fitting TRBD1. Germline values: CDR1 MDHEN, CDR2 SYDVKM. J was trimmed by 0 bases and V by 4 bases; bases with no gene match: 0. There are 14 residues in the CDR3. DNA of the CDR3: TGTGCCAGCAGTTCAGGGGGCTCTGGAAACACCATATATTTT. It translates to CASSSGGSGNTIYF. Combining the CDR3 with reference TRBV28 and TRBJ1-3 gives the whole variable domain DVKVTQSSRYLVKRTGEKVFLECVQDMDHENMFWYRQDPGLGLRLIYFSYDVKMKEKGDIPEGYSVSREKKERFSLILESASTNQTSMYLCASSSGGSGNTIYFGEGSWLTVV.

This clonotype was observed many times. CDR3 in amino acids: CSASRGDKQYF. CDR3 coding DNA: TGCAGTGCTAGTCGGGGCGACAAGCAGTACTTC. This rearrangement joins TRBV20-1 to TRBJ2-7; the D gene could be TRBD1 or TRBD2 (5 bases each). There are 11 residues in the CDR3. The germline V gene has CDR1 DFQATT and CDR2 SNEGSKA (reference sequence). The V end was cut by 3 bases, the J end by 8 bases, with 11 bases between.

This clonotype showed up just a few times. The V and J genes are TRBV28 and TRBJ1-1; D is unresolved. With 4 bases removed from V and 0 bases from J, the gap between germline ends came to 15 bases. Per germline, CDR1 MDHEN and CDR2 SYDVKM. CDR3 size: 16 residues. The DNA for the CDR3 is TGTGCCAGCAGTTCCCCCACTGGGCAGATGAACACTGAAGCTTTCTTT. Translated: CASSSPTGQMNTEAFF.

This clonotype has at least ten counts. The chain joins TRBV15 to TRBJ2-5, with a tentative D call TRBD1 (5 bases). CDR3 length: 15 residues. The V gene's germline CDR1 is LNHNV and CDR2 YYDKDF (reference sequence). V lost 1 base, J lost 2 bases, and 11 bases lay in between. CDR3: CATSRVTTAQETQYF. The CDR3, as DNA: TGTGCCACCAGCAGAGTGACGACAGCTCAAGAGACCCAGTACTTC.

There are many counts of this clonotype. The chain links TRBV20-1 to TRBJ2-5; 7 nucleotides agree with TRBD1. With V trimmed by 8 bases and J by 3 bases, 3 bases remained unmatched. The germline CDR1 and CDR2 sequences are DFQATT and SNEGSKA (reference sequence). This CDR3 has 11 amino acids. The CDR3 DNA reads TGCAGTCCAACAGGGGAAGAGACCCAGTACTTC. Protein sequence: CSPTGEETQYF.

This clonotype was counted at least ten times. The V and J genes are TRBV28 and TRBJ2-7; 7 nucleotides agree with TRBD1. The CDR3 contains 14 residues. Germline V gene sequence: CDR1 MDHEN, CDR2 SYDVKM. Trimming at V came to 7 bases and at J to 2 bases, leaving 8 bases not matched to a gene. Here the CDR3 DNA reads TGTGCCAGCAATCACGCCGGGACAGCCTACGAGCAGTACTTC. This gives the protein CASNHAGTAYEQYF.

The chain links TRBV10-2 to TRBJ2-3, with 9 nucleotides matching TRBD1. Germline CDR1 reads WSHSY; CDR2 reads SAAADI. Trimming cost V 9 bases and J 6 bases; bases outside gene matches: 7. This CDR3 is 13 amino acids long. CDR3 sequence: CASGTGKSDTQYF. DNA of the CDR3: TGCGCCAGTGGGACAGGGAAATCGGATACGCAGTATTTT.

In its sample, this clonotype was seen many times. This chain links TRBV6-5 with TRBJ1-1; possibly TRBD1 for D (5 bases). Germline CDR1 and CDR2: MNHEY and SVGAGI. This CDR3 region has 15 residues. V lost 2 bases, J lost 5 bases, and 15 bases lay in between. The CDR3 region has the DNA TGTGCCAGCAGTTACGCGGGGGTGGAGGTTACTGAAGCTTTCTTT. It specifies CASSYAGVEVTEAFF.

This clonotype was observed at least ten times. V is TRBV7-3 and J is TRBJ2-7; 7 positions agree with TRBD1. Trimming cost V 5 bases and J 0 bases; bases outside gene matches: 10. CDR1 is SGHTA, CDR2 FQGTGA, per germline. CDR3 size: 16 residues. For the CDR3, the DNA is TGTGCCAGCAGCACAACCGGGACAGAAGCCTCCTACGAGCAGTACTTC. This codes for CASSTTGTEASYEQYF.